One sample yielded the 27 T cell receptor beta chains listed below, sequenced in a study of T cells in placental villitis. Their antigens are not known. The study's findings and limits: Compared with controls at around 0.0056, villitis of unknown etiology placentae showed median clonality 0.057.

This was the immunoSEQ v4 assay. The assay was immunoSEQ multiplex PCR, and TCRdb's table has in-frame clones only and misses some. The data contain some 730 clones, around 81% of them seen just once; the ten biggest clones take up about 12%. Sequencing was carried out using placental tissue containing maternal and fetal cells. The receptors were sampled from a human patient with villitis of unknown etiology; the placental T cells may come from both mother and fetus.

The genes are TRBV6-5 and TRBJ2-7; 7 bases agree with TRBD1. The CDR3 covers 14 residues. The V and J ends lost 6 bases and 6 bases, in that order; junction bases with no gene match: 11. The germline V gene has CDR1 MNHEY and CDR2 SVGAGI. Written as DNA, the CDR3 is TGTGCCAGCAGCCCGACAGGGCCCTGGGGCGAGCAGTACTTC. Translating it yields CASSPTGPWGEQYF.

This clone was seen more than once but under ten times. This sample also contains other DNA sequences that code for the same CDR3. This sequence joins TRBV7-9 and TRBJ1-5; maybe TRBD1 (5 bases). Looked up from germline, CDR1 is SEHNR and CDR2 is FQNEAQ (reference sequence). CDR3 length: 13 residues. V lost 5 bases to trimming and J lost 4 bases, with 9 bases between them. The DNA for the CDR3 is TGTGCCAGCAGCCGGGACGCAAATCAGCCCCAGCATTTT. Translation gives CASSRDANQPQHF.

The chain recombines TRBV18 with TRBJ2-2; 7 bases match TRBD1. Germline CDR1 KGHSH, CDR2 LQKENI. V was clipped by 2 bases and J by 0 bases; unmatched bases: 3. The CDR3 is 16 amino acids. The CDR3 protein is CASSPGTAANTGELFF. The DNA of the CDR3 is TGTGCCAGCTCACCAGGGACAGCTGCGAACACCGGGGAGCTGTTTTTT. The variable domain in full, with the rest retrieved from reference TRBV18 and TRBJ2-2, is NAGVMQNPRHLVRRRGQEARLRCSPMKGHSHVYWYRQLPEEGLKFMVYLQKENIIDESGMPKERFSAEFPKEGPSILRIQQVVRGDSAAYFCASSPGTAANTGELFFGEGSRLTVL.

The gene calls are TRBV6-5 and TRBJ1-1; perhaps TRBD1 as D (5 bases). There are 14 residues in the CDR3. Trimming took 0 bases from V and 5 from J, leaving 10 bases between them. Germline CDR1 reads MNHEY; CDR2 reads SVGAGI. The CDR3 spells CASSYSGDRTEAFF. As DNA, the CDR3 is TGTGCCAGCAGTTACTCAGGTGACAGAACTGAAGCTTTCTTT.

This chain links TRBV11-2 with TRBJ1-6; tentative D call: TRBD1 (6 bases). The ends were cut back, 4 bases at V and 7 bases at J, with 17 bases in the middle. Germline V gene lookup returns CDR1 SGHAT and CDR2 FQNNGV. This CDR3 has 16 amino acids. The CDR3 reads CASSWGASPSNSPLHF. For the CDR3, the DNA is TGTGCCAGCAGCTGGGGGGCATCTCCGTCGAATTCACCCCTCCACTTT.

The chain is built from TRBV3-1 (or the pseudogene TRBV3-2) and TRBJ2-3; the D is unclear. V was shortened by 4 bases and J by 6 bases, with 5 bases between the two germline ends. The CDR3 is 11 residues long. Germline V gene sequence: CDR1 LGHDT, CDR2 YNNKEL (reference sequence). CDR3: CASSLRDTQYF. In DNA form, the CDR3 reads TGTGCCAGCAGCCTTAGGGATACGCAGTATTTT.

The chain employs TRBV4-3 and TRBJ2-3, with TRBD2 identical over 13 bases. There are 16 residues in the CDR3. CDR1 and CDR2 (germline): LGHNA, YSLEER. After removal of 1 base from V and 4 bases from J, the junction contained 2 bases not matched to a gene. CDR3 nucleotide sequence: TGCGCCAGCAGCCAAGGAGGACTAGCGGGGGCAGATACGCAGTATTTT. This sequence encodes CASSQGGLAGADTQYF.

J is TRBJ2-7 and V is TRBV9; the match to TRBD1 covers 7 bases. Germline CDR1 SGDLS, CDR2 YYNGEE. The CDR3 covers 12 residues. Losses at the gene ends were 3 bases for V and 3 bases for J; bases not matched to a gene: 0. The CDR3 region is CASSGQGYEQYF. The CDR3 DNA follows: TGTGCCAGCAGCGGACAGGGCTACGAGCAGTACTTC.

Only a few counts were recorded for this clone. The genes are TRBV27 and TRBJ2-7; 10 bases fit TRBD2. CDR1 is MNHEY and CDR2 is SMNVEV in the germline V gene (reference sequence). V gave up 2 bases and J gave up 4 bases; unmatched junction bases: 5. The CDR3 consists of 15 residues. For the CDR3, the DNA is TGTGCCAGCAGTTTAGGTACTAGCGGGAAGTACGAGCAGTACTTC. It is translated as CASSLGTSGKYEQYF.

The chain employs TRBV27 and TRBJ2-5; tentative D call: TRBD1 (6 bases). The CDR3 spans 14 residues. Germline CDR1 MNHEY, CDR2 SMNVEV (reference sequence). V shed 0 bases and J shed 4 bases, with 9 bases lying between them. Here the CDR3 DNA reads TGTGCCAGCAGTTTATCTACAGGGCGAGAGACCCAGTACTTC. Translation gives CASSLSTGRETQYF.

This clone was observed a handful of times. The CDR3 region has the DNA TGTGCCAGCAGTGGGCAGGGCCTCAATCAGCCCCAGCATTTT. Its translation is CASSGQGLNQPQHF. J is TRBJ1-5 and V is TRBV6-1; possibly TRBD1 for D (5 bases). Trimming stripped 4 bases from V and 3 bases from J, with 10 bases between. The length of the CDR3 is 14 residues. The germline V gene encodes CDR1 MNHNS and CDR2 SASEGT.

Concerning this clone: This clone may be a read error of a much larger clone one base away. The same CDR3 is also encoded by other DNA sequences in this sample. The chain uses TRBV7-9 and TRBJ2-7; the D is unclear. CDR1 SEHNR and CDR2 FQNEAQ come from the germline V gene (reference sequence). This CDR3 is built from 15 residues. Trimming shortened V by 5 bases and J by 4 bases, and 18 bases separated the two germline ends. CDR3 region: CASSPTGKGSYEQYF. DNA for the CDR3: TGTGCCAGCAGCCCCACCGGAAAGGGCTCTTACGAGCAGTACTTC. Full variable domain (rest looked up from reference TRBV7-9 and TRBJ2-7): DTGVSQNPRHKITKRGQNVTFRCDPISEHNRLYWYRQTLGQGPEFLTYFQNEAQLEKSRLLSDRFSAERPKGSFSTLEIQRTEQGDSAMYLCASSPTGKGSYEQYFGPGTRLTVT.

This clone occurred a few times. The chain employs TRBV21-1 and TRBJ1-6; the table names TRBD1, a call not compared with the DNA. TRBV21-1 is deemed a pseudogene. CDR3 length: 18 amino acids. The CDR3 coding sequence is TGTGCCAGCAGCAAAGGCTCGCAGGGAAAAACTCATAATTCACCCCTCCACTTT. Amino acids: CASSKGSQGKTHNSPLHF.

This clone was detected once. The V gene is TRBV12-3 or TRBV12-4, the J gene TRBJ2-5; no clear D gene. This CDR3 has 13 residues. The germline V and J ends were trimmed by 6 bases and 2 bases, with 10 bases remaining between them. The CDR3 DNA reads TGTGCCAGCAGGGCCGGGCTACAAGAGACCCAGTACTTC. Translation gives CASRAGLQETQYF.

The rearrangement links TRBV4-1 to TRBJ1-5; TRBD1 matches at 8 bases. CDR1 and CDR2 (germline): MGHRA, YSYEKL. This CDR3 has 15 residues. V was pared by 1 base and J by 6 bases, with 5 bases of the junction left unmatched. CDR3 nucleotide sequence: TGCGCCAGCAGCCAAGGACCGGGACAGGTTCAGCCCCAGCATTTT. Translation gives CASSQGPGQVQPQHF.

V usage is TRBV13 and J usage is TRBJ2-7, with no clear D. The V end was cut by 5 bases, the J end by 6 bases, with 11 bases between. The CDR3 sequence is 12 residues long. Germline-derived CDR1 and CDR2 are PRHDT and FYEKMQ (reference sequence). This chain's CDR3 is CASSTGLGEQYF. The DNA for the CDR3 is TGTGCCAGCAGCACTGGCCTTGGCGAGCAGTACTTC.

The chain recombines TRBV6-1 with TRBJ2-3; D gene unclear. The CDR3 runs 12 residues. V lost 2 bases to trimming and J lost 8 bases, with 8 bases between them. Germline V lookup: CDR1 MNHNS, CDR2 SASEGT. The CDR3 bases are TGTGCCAGCAGTGAATCCCATGGTACGCAGTATTTT. It specifies CASSESHGTQYF.

The chain recombines TRBV27 with TRBJ1-4; TRBD1 is a possible D gene (6 bases). Germline CDR1 is MNHEY and CDR2 is SMNVEV (reference sequence). V was cut by 4 bases and J by 6 bases, with 15 bases left in between. The CDR3 has 15 residues. The CDR3 is CASSSLQGMDEKLFF. Written as DNA, the CDR3 is TGTGCCAGCAGTTCGCTGCAGGGGATGGATGAAAAACTGTTTTTT. Combining the CDR3 with reference TRBV27 and TRBJ1-4 gives the whole variable domain EAQVTQNPRYLITVTGKKLTVTCSQNMNHEYMSWYRQDPGLGLRQIYYSMNVEVTDKGDVPEGYKVSRKEKRNFPLILESPSPNQTSLYFCASSSLQGMDEKLFFGSGTQLSVL.

The chain is built from TRBV28 and TRBJ1-5; D ambiguous. Germline-derived CDR1 and CDR2 are MDHEN and SYDVKM. V was clipped by 0 bases and J by 5 bases, with 5 bases between them. This CDR3 contains 13 residues. The CDR3 here is CASSLWRDQPQHF. The CDR3 nucleotides read TGTGCCAGCAGTTTATGGCGGGATCAGCCCCAGCATTTT.

The chain couples TRBV7-9 to TRBJ2-1; weak D call: TRBD1 (5 bases). Germline V gene data show CDR1 as SEHNR and CDR2 as FQNEAQ (reference sequence). The CDR3 extends over 19 amino acids. V was pared by 5 bases and J by 6 bases, with 29 bases between. The DNA for the CDR3 is TGTGCCAGCAGCCTACTCGCCTCAACACTTAGACCTAGGGGCAATGAGCAGTTCTTC. It encodes CASSLLASTLRPRGNEQFF.

This clone was detected only once. V usage is TRBV2 and J usage is TRBJ2-7, with a possible D match to TRBD2 (6 bases). The germline CDR1 and CDR2 sequences are SNHLY and FYNNEI. CDR3 length: 13 amino acids. Trimming took off 10 bases at V and 3 bases at J, with 16 bases between the two ends. The CDR3 region is CATRPGGNYEQYF. Here the CDR3 DNA reads TGTGCCACCAGACCCGGGGGTAACTACGAGCAGTACTTC. The full variable domain, completed using reference TRBV2 and TRBJ2-7, is EPEVTQTPSHQVTQMGQEVILRCVPISNHLYFYWYRQILGQKVEFLVSFYNNEISEKSEIFDDQFSVERPDGSNFTLKIRSTKLEDSAMYFCATRPGGNYEQYFGPGTRLTVT.

This chain connects TRBV14 to TRBJ1-3; D unclear. The CDR3 runs 14 residues. The V end lost 0 bases, the J end lost 0 bases, and 3 bases lay between the germline ends. CDR1 is SGHDN and CDR2 is FVKESK in the germline V gene. CDR3 sequence reads: CASSQDSSGNTIYF. The CDR3 region has the DNA TGTGCCAGCAGCCAAGACAGCTCTGGAAACACCATATATTTT.

Only one count was recorded for this clone. The chain joins TRBV7-3 to TRBJ1-2, with TRBD1 identical over 11 bases. CDR1 is SGHTA and CDR2 is FQGTGA in the germline V gene. The V segment lost 5 bases and the J segment 4 bases; nucleotides outside the gene matches: 6. The CDR3 has 15 amino acids. This CDR3 is CASSPGDRGTYGYTF. CDR3 bases: TGTGCCAGCAGCCCAGGGGACAGGGGGACCTATGGCTACACCTTC.

The rearrangement uses TRBV19 and TRBJ2-1; D is possibly TRBD1 or TRBD2 (5 bases each). V shed 4 bases and J shed 8 bases, with 9 bases lying between them. Germline V gene lookup returns CDR1 LNHDA and CDR2 SQIVND (reference sequence). There are 12 residues in the CDR3. The DNA for the CDR3 is TGTGCCAGTAGTACGACAGCGGATGAGCAGTTCTTC. Its translation is CASSTTADEQFF. The full variable domain, with the rest looked up from reference TRBV19 and TRBJ2-1, is DGGITQSPKYLFRKEGQNVTLSCEQNLNHDAMYWYRQDPGQGLRLIYYSQIVNDFQKGDIAEGYSVSREKKESFPLTVTSAQKNPTAFYLCASSTTADEQFFGPGTRLTVL.

The chain couples TRBV7-9 to TRBJ2-7, with 10 bases that match TRBD2. The V and J ends lost 1 base and 3 bases, in that order; junction bases with no gene match: 6. The germline gives CDR1 SEHNR, CDR2 FQNEAQ (reference sequence). The CDR3 is made up of 16 amino acids. The DNA of the CDR3 is TGTGCCAGCAGCTTAGACCTTGGACTAGCGGTCTACGAGCAGTACTTC. Protein: CASSLDLGLAVYEQYF.

The V and J genes are TRBV24-1 and TRBJ1-5; the match to TRBD1 covers 7 bases. Germline CDR1 KGHDR, CDR2 SFDVKD. The CDR3 is 13 amino acids. V was clipped by 3 bases and J by 5 bases; unmatched bases: 0. In DNA form, the CDR3 reads TGTGCCACCAGTGATGGGACAGATCAGCCCCAGCATTTT. As protein: CATSDGTDQPQHF.

The chain joins TRBV19 to TRBJ1-1, with TRBD1 matching over 7 bases. The CDR3 is 16 amino acids. Germline CDR1 is LNHDA and CDR2 is SQIVND (reference sequence). Losses at the gene ends were 6 bases for V and 4 bases for J; bases not matched to a gene: 14. This CDR3 reads CASRVGQERLRTEAFF. The CDR3 DNA is TGTGCCAGTAGGGTAGGACAGGAAAGACTTCGCACTGAAGCTTTCTTT.